This T cell receptor (beta chain) was recovered during a study of blood T cell repertoires in COVID-19. As for the study in general: PBMCs, B-cell-depleted T cells, or T cells were the source of the cDNA or gDNA that made up the material.

CDR3 size: 18 residues. Germline V CDR1 and CDR2: SGHVS, FNYEAQ. Trimming cost V 7 bases and J 2 bases, with 27 bases left between them. This study enrolled people aged about 18 to 90 from approximately 24 US geographic areas. Donors were grouped by their self-reported clinical history. Clones were sequenced by immunoSEQ multiplex PCR, and TCRdb holds only the in-frame ones, with some missing. This sample yields just over 300,000 clones, of which under 90% are seen a single time; around 4% belongs to the top ten. The sample comprised PBMCs or T cells enriched from blood (not recorded which). The sequence derives from a young man who had recovered from COVID-19. The chain is built from TRBV7-6 and TRBJ2-7; D is perhaps TRBD2 (6 bases). CDR3 nucleotide sequence: TGTGCCAGCACCAACGACCGGGGCGGGATTCCATTCCCCTACGAGCAGTACTTC. Translation gives CASTNDRGGIPFPYEQYF.